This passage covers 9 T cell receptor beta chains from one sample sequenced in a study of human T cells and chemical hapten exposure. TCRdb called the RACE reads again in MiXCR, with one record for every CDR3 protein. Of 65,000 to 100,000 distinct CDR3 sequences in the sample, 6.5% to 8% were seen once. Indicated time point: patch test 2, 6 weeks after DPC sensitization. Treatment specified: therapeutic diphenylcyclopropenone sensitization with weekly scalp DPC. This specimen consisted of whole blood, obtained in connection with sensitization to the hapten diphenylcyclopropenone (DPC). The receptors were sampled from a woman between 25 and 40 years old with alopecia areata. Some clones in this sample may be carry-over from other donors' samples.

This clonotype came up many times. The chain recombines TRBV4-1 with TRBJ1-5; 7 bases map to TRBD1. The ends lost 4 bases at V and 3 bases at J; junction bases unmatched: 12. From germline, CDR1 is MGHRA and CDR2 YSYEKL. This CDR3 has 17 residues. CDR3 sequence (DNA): TGCGCCAGCAGCCTTAAACAGGGGACCTTACTCAATCAGCCCCAGCATTTT. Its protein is CASSLKQGTLLNQPQHF.

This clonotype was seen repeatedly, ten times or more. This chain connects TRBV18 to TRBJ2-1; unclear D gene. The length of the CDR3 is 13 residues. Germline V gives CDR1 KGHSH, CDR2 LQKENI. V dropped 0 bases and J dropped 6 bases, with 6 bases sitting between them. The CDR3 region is CASSPPSSNEQFF. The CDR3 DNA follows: TGTGCCAGCTCACCACCCTCTAGCAATGAGCAGTTCTTC.

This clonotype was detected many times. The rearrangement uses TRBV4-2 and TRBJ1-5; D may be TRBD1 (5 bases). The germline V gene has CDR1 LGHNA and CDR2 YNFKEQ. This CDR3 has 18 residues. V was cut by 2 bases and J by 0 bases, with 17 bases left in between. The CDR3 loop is CASSQTIGVGASNQPQHF. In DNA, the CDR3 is TGTGCCAGCAGCCAAACGATCGGTGTTGGGGCTAGCAATCAGCCCCAGCATTTT.

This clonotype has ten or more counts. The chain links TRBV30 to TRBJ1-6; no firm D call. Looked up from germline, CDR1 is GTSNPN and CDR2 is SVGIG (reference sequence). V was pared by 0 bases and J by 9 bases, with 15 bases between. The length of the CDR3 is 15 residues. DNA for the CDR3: TGTGCCTGGAGTGTACAATTGGGCCCAGGTTCACCCCTCCACTTT. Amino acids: CAWSVQLGPGSPLHF.

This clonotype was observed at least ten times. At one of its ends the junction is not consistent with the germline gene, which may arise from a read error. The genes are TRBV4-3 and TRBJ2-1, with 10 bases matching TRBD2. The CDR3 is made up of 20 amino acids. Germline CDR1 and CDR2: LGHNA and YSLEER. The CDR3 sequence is CASSRQGGTSDRSSYNEQFF. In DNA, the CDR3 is TGTGCCAGCAGCCGACAAGGCGGGACTAGCGACAGGAGCTCCTACAATGAGCAGTTCTTC.

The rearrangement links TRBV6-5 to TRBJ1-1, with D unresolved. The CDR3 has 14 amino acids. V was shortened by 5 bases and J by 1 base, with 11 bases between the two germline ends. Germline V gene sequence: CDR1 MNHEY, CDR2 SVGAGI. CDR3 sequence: CASSPPTQNTEAFF. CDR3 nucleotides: TGTGCCAGCAGTCCGCCAACGCAGAACACTGAAGCTTTCTTT.

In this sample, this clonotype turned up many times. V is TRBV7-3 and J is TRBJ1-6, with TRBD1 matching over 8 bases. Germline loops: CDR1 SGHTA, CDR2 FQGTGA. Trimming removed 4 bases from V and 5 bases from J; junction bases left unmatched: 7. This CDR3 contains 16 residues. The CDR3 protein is CASSSTGGYHNSPLHF. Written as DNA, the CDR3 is TGTGCCAGCAGCTCAACAGGGGGATATCATAATTCACCCCTCCACTTT.

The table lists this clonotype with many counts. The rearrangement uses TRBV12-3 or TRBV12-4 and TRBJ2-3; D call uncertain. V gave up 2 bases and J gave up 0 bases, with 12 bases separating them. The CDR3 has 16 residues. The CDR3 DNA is TGTGCCAGCAGTTTACTCCTTAGCCCCAGCACAGATACGCAGTATTTT. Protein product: CASSLLLSPSTDTQYF.

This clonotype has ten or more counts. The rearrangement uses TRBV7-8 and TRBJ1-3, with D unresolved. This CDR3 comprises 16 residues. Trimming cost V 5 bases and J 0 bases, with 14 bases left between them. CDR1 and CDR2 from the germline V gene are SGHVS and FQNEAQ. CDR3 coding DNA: TGTGCCAGCAGCCCAAAACAGCAGGACTCTGGAAACACCATATATTTT. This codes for CASSPKQQDSGNTIYF.